These 7 T cell receptor beta chains came from one sample sequenced in a study of blood T cell repertoires in COVID-19. Sequencing used immunoSEQ multiplex PCR; TCRdb keeps in-frame clones, though not all of them. The table has 120,000 or so clones, 88% seen once. The sequencing input was peripheral blood. Source of these receptors: a human donor in a cohort sampled during active COVID-19.

The chain links TRBV11-2 to TRBJ2-2; D unresolved. The germline gives CDR1 SGHAT, CDR2 FQNNGV. CDR3 length equals 13 residues. The V and J ends lost 5 bases and 3 bases respectively, with 7 bases between them. The chain's CDR3 is CASSLTDTGELFF. The CDR3 nucleotides are TGTGCCAGCAGCCTAACGGACACCGGGGAGCTGTTTTTT.

J is TRBJ1-1 and V is TRBV3-1 (or the pseudogene TRBV3-2); 10 nucleotides line up with TRBD1. CDR1 and CDR2 (germline): LGHDT, YNNKEL (reference sequence). The junction had 8 bases not matched to a gene; V was cut back by 4 bases and J by 9 bases. The CDR3 is made up of 14 amino acids. The CDR3, as DNA: TGTGCCAGCAGCCCCACCGGGACAGGGGATAAAGCTTTCTTT. Protein sequence: CASSPTGTGDKAFF.

Concerning this clone itself: The sample holds other DNA sequences that translate to the same CDR3. V gene TRBV3-1 (or the pseudogene TRBV3-2) combines with J gene TRBJ2-7; 10 bases are a match to TRBD2. The junction had 6 bases not matched to a gene; V was cut back by 1 base and J by 0 bases. CDR3 length: 17 residues. Germline lookup yields CDR1 LGHDT and CDR2 YNNKEL (reference sequence). CDR3 bases: TGTGCCAGCAGCCAAGTAGGTAGCGGGAGGTCCTCCTACGAGCAGTACTTC. The encoded protein is CASSQVGSGRSSYEQYF.

This chain links TRBV30 with TRBJ2-3, with 9 positions matching TRBD1. Germline V gene lookup returns CDR1 GTSNPN and CDR2 SVGIG (reference sequence). V dropped 0 bases and J dropped 4; count of bases not matched to a gene: 5. The CDR3 is made up of 15 amino acids. The CDR3 protein is CAWSVVGQGSDTQYF. The CDR3 DNA is TGTGCCTGGAGTGTAGTAGGACAGGGGTCAGATACGCAGTATTTT.

The gene calls are TRBV2 and TRBJ1-4; D is ambiguous. Germline CDR1 SNHLY, CDR2 FYNNEI. The CDR3 spans 13 residues. The V end lost 6 bases, the J end lost 7 bases, and 12 bases lay between the germline ends. The CDR3 is CASRFSPGEKLFF. In nucleotides, the CDR3 is TGTGCCAGCAGGTTCTCACCGGGTGAAAAACTGTTTTTT. The full variable domain, its missing parts supplied by reference TRBV2 and TRBJ1-4, is EPEVTQTPSHQVTQMGQEVILRCVPISNHLYFYWYRQILGQKVEFLVSFYNNEISEKSEIFDDQFSVERPDGSNFTLKIRSTKLEDSAMYFCASRFSPGEKLFFGSGTQLSVL.

This chain uses TRBV5-1 with TRBJ2-7; TRBD2 matches at 7 bases. The junction had 7 bases not matched to a gene; V was cut back by 2 bases and J by 2 bases. The CDR3 contains 15 residues. Germline CDR1 reads SGHRS; CDR2 reads YFSETQ. CDR3 sequence: CASSFQSGMTYEQYF. CDR3 DNA: TGCGCCAGCAGCTTTCAAAGCGGGATGACCTACGAGCAGTACTTC.

The chain combines TRBV5-1 with TRBJ1-2; D perhaps matches TRBD1 (6 bases). Trimming cost V 3 bases and J 5 bases, with 8 bases left between them. Germline loops: CDR1 SGHRS, CDR2 YFSETQ. This CDR3 spans 12 amino acids. The CDR3 sequence is CASSWQGYGYTF. CDR3 in DNA: TGCGCCAGCAGCTGGCAGGGGTATGGCTACACCTTC.